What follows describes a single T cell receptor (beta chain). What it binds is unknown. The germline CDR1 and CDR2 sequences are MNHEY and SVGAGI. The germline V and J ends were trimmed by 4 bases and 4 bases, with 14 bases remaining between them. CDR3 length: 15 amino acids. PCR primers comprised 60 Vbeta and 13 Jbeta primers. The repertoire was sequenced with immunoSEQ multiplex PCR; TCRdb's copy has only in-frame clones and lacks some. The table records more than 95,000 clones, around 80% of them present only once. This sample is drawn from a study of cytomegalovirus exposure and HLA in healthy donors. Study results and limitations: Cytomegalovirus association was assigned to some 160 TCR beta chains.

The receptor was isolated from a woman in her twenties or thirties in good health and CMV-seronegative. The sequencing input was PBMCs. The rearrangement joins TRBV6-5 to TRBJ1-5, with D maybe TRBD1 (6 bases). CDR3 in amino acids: CASSSTGNPNQPQHF. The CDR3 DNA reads TGTGCCAGCAGTTCCACAGGGAACCCTAATCAGCCCCAGCATTTT.